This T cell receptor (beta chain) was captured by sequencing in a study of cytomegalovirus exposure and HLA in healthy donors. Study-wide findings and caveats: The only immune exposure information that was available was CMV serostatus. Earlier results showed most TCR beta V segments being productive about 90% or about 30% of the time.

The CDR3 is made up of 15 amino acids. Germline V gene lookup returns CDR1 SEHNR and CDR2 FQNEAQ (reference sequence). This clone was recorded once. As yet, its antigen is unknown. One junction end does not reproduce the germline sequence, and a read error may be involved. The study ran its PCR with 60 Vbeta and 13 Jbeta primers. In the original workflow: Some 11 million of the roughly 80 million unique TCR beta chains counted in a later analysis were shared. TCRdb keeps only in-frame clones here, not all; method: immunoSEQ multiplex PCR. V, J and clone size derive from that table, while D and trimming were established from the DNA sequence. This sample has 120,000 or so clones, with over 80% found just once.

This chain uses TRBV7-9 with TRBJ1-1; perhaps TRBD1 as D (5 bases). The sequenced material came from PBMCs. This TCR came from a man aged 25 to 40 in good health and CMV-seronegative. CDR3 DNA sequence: TGTTCCAGCAGCTTAGCGGGGGGACGGAACACTGAAGCTTTCTTT. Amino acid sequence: CSSSLAGGRNTEAFF.